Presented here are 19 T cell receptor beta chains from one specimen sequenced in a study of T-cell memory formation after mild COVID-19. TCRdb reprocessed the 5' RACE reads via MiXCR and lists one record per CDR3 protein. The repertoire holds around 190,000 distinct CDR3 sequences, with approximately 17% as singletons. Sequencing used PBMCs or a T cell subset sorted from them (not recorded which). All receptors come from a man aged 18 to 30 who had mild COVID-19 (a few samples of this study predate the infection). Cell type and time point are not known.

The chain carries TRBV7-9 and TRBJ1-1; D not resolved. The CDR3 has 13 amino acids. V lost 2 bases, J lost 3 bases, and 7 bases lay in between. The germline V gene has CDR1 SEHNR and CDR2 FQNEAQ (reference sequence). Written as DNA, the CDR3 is TGTGCCAGCAGCTTAAAAGGGTACACTGAAGCTTTCTTT. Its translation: CASSLKGYTEAFF.

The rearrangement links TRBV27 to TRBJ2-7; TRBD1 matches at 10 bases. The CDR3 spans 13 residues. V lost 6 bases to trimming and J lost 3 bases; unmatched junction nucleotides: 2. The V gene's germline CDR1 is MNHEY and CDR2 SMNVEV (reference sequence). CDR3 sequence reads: CASSRTGGYEQYV. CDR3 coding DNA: TGTGCCAGCAGCCGGACAGGGGGCTACGAGCAGTACGTC.

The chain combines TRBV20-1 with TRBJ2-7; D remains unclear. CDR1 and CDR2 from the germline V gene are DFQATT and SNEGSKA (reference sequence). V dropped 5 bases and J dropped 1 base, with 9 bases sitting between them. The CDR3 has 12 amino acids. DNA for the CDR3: TGCAGTGCTGGAGCGTATTCCTACGAGCAGTACTTC. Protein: CSAGAYSYEQYF.

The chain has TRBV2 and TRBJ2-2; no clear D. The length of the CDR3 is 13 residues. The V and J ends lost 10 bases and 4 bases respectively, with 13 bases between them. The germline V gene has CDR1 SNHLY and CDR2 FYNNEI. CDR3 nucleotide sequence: TGTGCCACACGGACCAGCGCCACCGGGGAGCTGTTTTTT. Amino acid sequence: CATRTSATGELFF.

DNA for the CDR3: TGTGCCAGCAGCGTGCAGGGGGGCGGCACCGGGGAGCTGTTTTTT. Translation: CASSVQGGGTGELFF. The chain combines TRBV5-5 with TRBJ2-2, with D perhaps matching TRBD1 (7 bases). Germline lookup yields CDR1 SGHKS and CDR2 YYEKEE (reference sequence). The CDR3 extends over 15 amino acids. The V end was cut by 4 bases, the J end by 4 bases, with 14 bases between.

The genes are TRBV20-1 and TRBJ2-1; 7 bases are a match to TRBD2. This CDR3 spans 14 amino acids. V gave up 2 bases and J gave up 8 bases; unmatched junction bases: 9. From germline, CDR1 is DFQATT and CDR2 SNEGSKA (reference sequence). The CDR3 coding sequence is TGCAGTGCTAGACCCCCCGGGGGGATCCATGAGCAGTTCTTC. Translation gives CSARPPGGIHEQFF.

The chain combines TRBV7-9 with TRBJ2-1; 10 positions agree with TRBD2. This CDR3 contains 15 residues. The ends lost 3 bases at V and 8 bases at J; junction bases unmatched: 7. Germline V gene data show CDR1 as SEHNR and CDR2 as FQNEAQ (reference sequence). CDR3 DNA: TGTGCCAGCAGCTTTTGGTCTAGCGGGGGCGATGAGCAGTTCTTC. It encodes CASSFWSSGGDEQFF.

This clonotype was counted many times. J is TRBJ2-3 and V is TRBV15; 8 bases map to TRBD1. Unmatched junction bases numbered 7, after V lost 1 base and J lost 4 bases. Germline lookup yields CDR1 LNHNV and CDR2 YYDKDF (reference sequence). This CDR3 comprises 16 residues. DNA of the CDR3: TGTGCCACCAGCAGAGGGACAGGGCGGATTGCAGATACGCAGTATTTT. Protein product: CATSRGTGRIADTQYF.

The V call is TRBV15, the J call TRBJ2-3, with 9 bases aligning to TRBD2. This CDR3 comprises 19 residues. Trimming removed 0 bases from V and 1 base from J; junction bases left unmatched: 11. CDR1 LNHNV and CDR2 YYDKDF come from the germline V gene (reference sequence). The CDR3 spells CATSRERGGEPPRTDTQYF. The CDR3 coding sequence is TGTGCCACCAGCAGAGAGCGGGGGGGCGAACCTCCTCGCACAGATACGCAGTATTTT. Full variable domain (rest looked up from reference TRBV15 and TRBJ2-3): DAMVIQNPRYQVTQFGKPVTLSCSQTLNHNVMYWYQQKSSQAPKLLFHYYDKDFNNEADTPDNFQSRRPNTSFCFLDIRSPGLGDTAMYLCATSRERGGEPPRTDTQYFGPGTRLTVL.

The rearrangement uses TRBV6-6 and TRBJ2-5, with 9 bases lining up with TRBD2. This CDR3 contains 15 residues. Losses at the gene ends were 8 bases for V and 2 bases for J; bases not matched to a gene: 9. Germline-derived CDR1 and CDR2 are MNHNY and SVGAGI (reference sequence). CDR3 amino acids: CASGRSSGGQETQYF. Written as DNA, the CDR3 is TGTGCCAGCGGGCGCTCAAGCGGGGGGCAAGAGACCCAGTACTTC.

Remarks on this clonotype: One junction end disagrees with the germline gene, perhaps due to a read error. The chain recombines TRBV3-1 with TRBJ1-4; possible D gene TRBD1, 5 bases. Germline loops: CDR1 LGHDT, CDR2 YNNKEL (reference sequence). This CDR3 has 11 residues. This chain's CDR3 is CASSEEGRLFF. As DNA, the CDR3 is TGTGCCAGCAGCGAAGAGGGGAGACTGTTTTTT.

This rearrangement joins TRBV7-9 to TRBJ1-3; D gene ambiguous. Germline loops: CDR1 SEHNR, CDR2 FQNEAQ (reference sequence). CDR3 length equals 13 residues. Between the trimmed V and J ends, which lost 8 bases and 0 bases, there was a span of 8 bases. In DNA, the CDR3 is TGTGCCAGCGAAGCAGGCTCTGGAAACACCATATATTTT. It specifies CASEAGSGNTIYF.

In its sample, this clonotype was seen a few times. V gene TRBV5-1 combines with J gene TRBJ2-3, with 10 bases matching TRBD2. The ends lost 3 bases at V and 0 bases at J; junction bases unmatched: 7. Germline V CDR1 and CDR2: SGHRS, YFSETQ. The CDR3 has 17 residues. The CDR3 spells CASSSIKRGGSTDTQYF. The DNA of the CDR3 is TGCGCCAGCAGCTCCATCAAGCGGGGGGGAAGCACAGATACGCAGTATTTT.

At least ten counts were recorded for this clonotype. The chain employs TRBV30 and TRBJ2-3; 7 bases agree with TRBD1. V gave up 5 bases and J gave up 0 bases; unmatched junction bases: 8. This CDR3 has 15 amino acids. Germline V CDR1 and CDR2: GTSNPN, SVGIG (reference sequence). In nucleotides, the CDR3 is TGTGCCTGGGAAGGGACAGAAGCTAGCACAGATACGCAGTATTTT. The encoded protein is CAWEGTEASTDTQYF.

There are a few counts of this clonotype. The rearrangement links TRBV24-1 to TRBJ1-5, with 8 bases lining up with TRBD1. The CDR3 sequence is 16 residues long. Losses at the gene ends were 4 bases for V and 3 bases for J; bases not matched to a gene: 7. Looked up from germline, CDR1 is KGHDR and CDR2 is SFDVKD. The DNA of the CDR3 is TGTGCCACCAGTGACCCTAGACAGGGGATCAATCAGCCCCAGCATTTT. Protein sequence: CATSDPRQGINQPQHF.

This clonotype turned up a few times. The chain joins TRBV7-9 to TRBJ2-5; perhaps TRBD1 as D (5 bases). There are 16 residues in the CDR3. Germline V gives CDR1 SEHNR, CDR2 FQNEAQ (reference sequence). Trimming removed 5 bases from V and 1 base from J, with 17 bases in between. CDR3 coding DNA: TGTGCCAGCAGCCCCCGGCAGGGTCGCGTCCAAGAGACCCAGTACTTC. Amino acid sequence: CASSPRQGRVQETQYF. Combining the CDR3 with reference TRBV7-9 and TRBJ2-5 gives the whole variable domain DTGVSQNPRHKITKRGQNVTFRCDPISEHNRLYWYRQTLGQGPEFLTYFQNEAQLEKSRLLSDRFSAERPKGSFSTLEIQRTEQGDSAMYLCASSPRQGRVQETQYFGPGTRLLVL.

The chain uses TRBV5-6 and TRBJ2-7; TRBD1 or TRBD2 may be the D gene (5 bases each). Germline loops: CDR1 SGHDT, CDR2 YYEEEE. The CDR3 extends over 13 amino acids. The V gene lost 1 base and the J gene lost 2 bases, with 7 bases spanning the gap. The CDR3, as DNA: TGTGCCAGCAGCTTGCAGGGAGCCTACGAGCAGTACTTC. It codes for CASSLQGAYEQYF.

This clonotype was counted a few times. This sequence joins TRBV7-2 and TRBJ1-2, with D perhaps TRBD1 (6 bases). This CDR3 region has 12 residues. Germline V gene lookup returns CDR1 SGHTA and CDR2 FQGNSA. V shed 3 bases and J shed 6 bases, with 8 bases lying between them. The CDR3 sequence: CASSLYRDGYTF. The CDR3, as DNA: TGTGCCAGCAGCTTGTACAGGGATGGCTACACCTTC.

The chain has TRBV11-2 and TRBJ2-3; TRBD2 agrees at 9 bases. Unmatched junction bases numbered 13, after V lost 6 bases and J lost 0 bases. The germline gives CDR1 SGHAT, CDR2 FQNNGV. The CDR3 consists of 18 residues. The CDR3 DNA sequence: TGTGCCAGCAGTCTTAGTAGCGGGGGAGGCCTTAGCACAGATACGCAGTATTTT. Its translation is CASSLSSGGGLSTDTQYF.